This TCR beta chain was recovered during a study of cytomegalovirus exposure and HLA in healthy donors. Study-wide results and caveats: The majority of CMV-associated TCR beta chains were reported as apparently HLA-restricted in a later analysis. What a later analysis reportedly showed was that an Asian-associated ancestry cluster had fewer N-insertions than the roughly 670-donor mean.

The PCR was carried out with 60 Vbeta primers and 13 Jbeta primers. As processed by the authors: The count from a later analysis was 60 million to 85 million unique TCR beta chains, around 11 million of them shared. Produced via immunoSEQ multiplex PCR; TCRdb's table is partial and in-frame only. The V and J calls and clone size come from that table; D and trimming were worked out from the DNA. This table holds approximately 140,000 clones, roughly 63% found once. Concerning this clone: Its antigen is unknown.

This clonotype originated in a woman aged 60-70 years in good health and CMV-seropositive. Input material: PBMCs.

CDR3 in amino acids: CSVPTSGGRSYNEQFF. The CDR3 region has the DNA TGCAGCGTACCCACTAGCGGGGGTCGCTCCTACAATGAGCAGTTCTTC. The genes are TRBV29-1 and TRBJ2-1; TRBD2 matches 11 bases. J lost 0 bases, V lost 6 bases, and 7 bases had no gene match. This CDR3 has 16 amino acids. Germline values: CDR1 SQVTM, CDR2 ANQGSEA.